The clone carrying this T cell receptor beta chain was recorded once. This specimen belongs to a study of blood T cell repertoires in COVID-19. Sequenced by immunoSEQ multiplex PCR; TCRdb stores in-frame clones only, minus some. The sample has around 100,000 clones, 70% to 90% seen once. This sequence originates from a woman aged 50 to 60 who had recovered from COVID-19. Sequencing was performed on PBMCs or T cells enriched from blood (not recorded which).

CDR3 in DNA: TGTGCCACCAGTGGAAGCATGAACACTGAAGCTTTCTTT. It is translated as CATSGSMNTEAFF. J is TRBJ1-1 and V is TRBV24-1; D remains ambiguous. The germline CDR1 and CDR2 sequences are KGHDR and SFDVKD. This CDR3 is 13 amino acids long. Trimming removed 5 bases from V and 0 bases from J, with 6 bases in between.